This TCR beta chain was sequenced in a study of T-cell reconstitution after alpha-beta-depleted transplantation in children (dated by TCRdb to 2016 to 2018). With respect to the entire study: Using TCR repertoire profiling, the study followed T-cell immune reconstitution in a quantitative way in children after TCRalphabeta/CD19-depleted allogeneic hematopoietic cell transplantation. Beyond this particular receptor, the publication reports: Hyperexpanded clone frequencies declined over subsequent months; after one year, T-cell counts and TCRbeta diversity were mostly attributed to newly produced T cells. The high TCRbeta diversity at day 60 in some patients was ascribed to recipient T cells and intrathymic progenitors that had survived conditioning. Apparently early alphabetaT-cell count recovery about two months after transplant reportedly relied on only several hundred rapidly expanded clones derived from non-depleted graft cells.

Details on this clonotype: Its binding antigen is unknown. Nothing much larger sits one base from this clone, and base qualities are not available.

The CDR3 measures 20 amino acids from cysteine to phenylalanine. Just CDR3 DNA is preserved here, 60 bases in frame from base 1. CDR1 is given as MDHEN and CDR2 as SYDVKM, both from the germline V gene. The germline V end is reduced by 5 bases and the J end by 6 bases; junction bases left unmatched: 24. To prepare the library, PCR was applied. The sequencer was an Illumina HiSeq 2500. Molecular barcoding was employed in the preparation of TCR libraries, with unique molecular identifiers being used to normalize TCRbeta repertoire quantification. TCRdb redid the processing of the public reads, applying fastp at Q25 and MiXCR, and retained in-frame beta chains. CDR3 protein sequences are deduplicated, and each keeps its most common genes and DNA. This sample comprises about 250,000 distinct CDR3 sequences, roughly a quarter of them detected only once. In total, the top ten clones hold more than 4.5% of the sample.

The treatment or condition label on this specimen signifies: allogeneic hematopoietic cell transplantation with graft depleted of TCRalphabeta T cells and CD19 B cells. Transplant recipients were children who received TCRalphabeta/CD19-depleted allogeneic hematopoietic cell grafts. The material was PBMCs, mostly from graft donor cells, obtained 360 days after TCRalphabeta/CD19-depleted stem cell transplant. This clonotype was obtained from a female patient aged 2-10 years who had a stem cell transplant for congenital amegakaryocytic thrombocytopenia, so the T cells may come from the graft donor. In this chain, TRBV28 is recombined with TRBJ2-1, and 8 bases in between align with TRBD2. The CDR3 protein: CASSPHAGTREVGGSNEQFF. The nucleotides are TGTGCCAGCAGTCCGCACGCGGGGACTAGAGAGGTCGGCGGTAGCAATGAGCAGTTCTTC. With all but the CDR3 taken from the reference TRBV28 and TRBJ2-1 genes, the full variable domain is: DVKVTQSSRYLVKRTGEKVFLECVQDMDHENMFWYRQDPGLGLRLIYFSYDVKMKEKGDIPEGYSVSREKKERFSLILESASTNQTSMYLCASSPHAGTREVGGSNEQFFGPGTRLTVL.